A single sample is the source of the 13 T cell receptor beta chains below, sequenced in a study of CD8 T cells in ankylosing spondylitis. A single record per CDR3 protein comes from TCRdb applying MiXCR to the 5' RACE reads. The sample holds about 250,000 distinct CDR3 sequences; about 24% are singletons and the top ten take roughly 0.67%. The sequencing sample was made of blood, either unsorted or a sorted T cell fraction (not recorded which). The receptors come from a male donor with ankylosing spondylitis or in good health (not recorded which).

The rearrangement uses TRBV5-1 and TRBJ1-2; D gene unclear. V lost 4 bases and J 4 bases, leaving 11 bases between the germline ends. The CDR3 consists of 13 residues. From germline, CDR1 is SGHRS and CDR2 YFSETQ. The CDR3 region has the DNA TGCGCCAGCAGCGATACGAGTTCCTATGGCTACACCTTC. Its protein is CASSDTSSYGYTF.

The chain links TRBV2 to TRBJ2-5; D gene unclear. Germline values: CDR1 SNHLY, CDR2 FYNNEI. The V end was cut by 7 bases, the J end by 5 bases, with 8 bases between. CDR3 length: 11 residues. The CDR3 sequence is CASTRRETQYF. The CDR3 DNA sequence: TGTGCCAGCACCAGAAGGGAGACCCAGTACTTC.

The CDR3 spells CSASGSTGEGEKLFF. DNA of the CDR3: TGCAGTGCTAGTGGGTCCACAGGGGAGGGTGAAAAACTGTTTTTT. The chain has TRBV20-1 and TRBJ1-4; 7 nucleotides match TRBD1. CDR1 DFQATT and CDR2 SNEGSKA come from the germline V gene (reference sequence). V dropped 3 bases and J dropped 7; count of bases not matched to a gene: 11. There are 15 residues in the CDR3.

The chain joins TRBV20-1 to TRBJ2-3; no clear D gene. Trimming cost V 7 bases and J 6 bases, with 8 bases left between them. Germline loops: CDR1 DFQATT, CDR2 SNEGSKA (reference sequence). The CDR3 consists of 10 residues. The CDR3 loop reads CSGSQDTQYF. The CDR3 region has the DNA TGCAGTGGATCCCAGGATACGCAGTATTTT.

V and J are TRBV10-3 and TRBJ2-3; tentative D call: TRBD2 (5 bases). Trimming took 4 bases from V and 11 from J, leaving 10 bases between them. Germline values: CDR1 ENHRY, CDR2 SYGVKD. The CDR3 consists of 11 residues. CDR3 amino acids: CAISGKRGQYF. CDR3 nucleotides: TGTGCCATCAGTGGGAAACGGGGGCAGTATTTT.

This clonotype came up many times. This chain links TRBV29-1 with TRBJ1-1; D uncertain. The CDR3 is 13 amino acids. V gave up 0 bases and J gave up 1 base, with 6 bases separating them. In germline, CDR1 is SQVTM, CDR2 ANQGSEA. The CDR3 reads CSVEEGGNTEAFF. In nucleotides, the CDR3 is TGCAGCGTTGAAGAGGGCGGGAACACTGAAGCTTTCTTT.

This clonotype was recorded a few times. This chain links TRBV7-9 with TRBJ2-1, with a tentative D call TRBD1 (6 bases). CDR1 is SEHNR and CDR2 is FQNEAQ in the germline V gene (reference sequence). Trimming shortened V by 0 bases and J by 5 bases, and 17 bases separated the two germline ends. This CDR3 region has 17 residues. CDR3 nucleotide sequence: TGTGCCAGCAGCTTAGCCACGGGCGGACAGAAAAACAATGAGCAGTTCTTC. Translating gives CASSLATGGQKNNEQFF.

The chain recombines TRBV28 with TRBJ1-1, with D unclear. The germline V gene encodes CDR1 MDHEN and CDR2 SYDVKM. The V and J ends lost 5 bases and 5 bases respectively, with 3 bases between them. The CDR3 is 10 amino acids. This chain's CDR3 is CASSRTEAFF. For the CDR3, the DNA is TGTGCCAGCAGTAGGACTGAAGCTTTCTTT.

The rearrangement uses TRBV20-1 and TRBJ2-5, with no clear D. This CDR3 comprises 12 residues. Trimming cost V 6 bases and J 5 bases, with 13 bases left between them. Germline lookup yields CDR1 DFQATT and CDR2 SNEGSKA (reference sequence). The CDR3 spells CSATRPEETQYF. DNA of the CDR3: TGCAGTGCGACCCGTCCCGAGGAGACCCAGTACTTC.

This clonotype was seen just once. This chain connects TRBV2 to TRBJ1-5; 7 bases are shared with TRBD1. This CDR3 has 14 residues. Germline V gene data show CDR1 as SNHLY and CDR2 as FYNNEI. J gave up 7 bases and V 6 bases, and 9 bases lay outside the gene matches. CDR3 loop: CASRHDRAGQPQHF. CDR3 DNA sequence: TGTGCCAGCAGGCATGACAGGGCCGGGCAGCCCCAGCATTTT.

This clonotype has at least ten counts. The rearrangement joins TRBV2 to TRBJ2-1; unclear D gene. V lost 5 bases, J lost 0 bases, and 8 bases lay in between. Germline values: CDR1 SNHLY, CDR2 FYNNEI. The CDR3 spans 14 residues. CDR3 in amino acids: CASSIPSSYNEQFF. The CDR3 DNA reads TGTGCCAGCAGTATACCTAGCTCCTACAATGAGCAGTTCTTC.

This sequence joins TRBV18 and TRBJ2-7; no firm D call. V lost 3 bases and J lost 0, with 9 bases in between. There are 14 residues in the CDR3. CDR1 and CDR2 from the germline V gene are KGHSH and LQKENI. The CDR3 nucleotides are TGTGCCAGCTCACCGAATTCCAACTCCTACGAGCAGTACTTC. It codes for CASSPNSNSYEQYF.

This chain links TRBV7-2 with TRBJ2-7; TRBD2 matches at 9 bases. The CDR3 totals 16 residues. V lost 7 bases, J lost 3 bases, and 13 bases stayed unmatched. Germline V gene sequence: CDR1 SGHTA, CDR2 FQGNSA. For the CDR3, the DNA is TGTGCCAGCACCCCTCGGCTAGCGGGGACTGACTACGAGCAGTACTTC. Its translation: CASTPRLAGTDYEQYF.